This T cell receptor beta chain was identified in a study of response to subunit inactivated influenza vaccine. For this clonotype: Its specificity is unknown.

V gave up 1 base and J gave up 2 bases, with 8 bases separating them. This CDR3 region has 14 residues. Germline V gene data show CDR1 as SGHAT and CDR2 as FQNNGV. Regarding the study as a whole: New T cells are recruited in small numbers by each seasonal influenza vaccination, according to the authors' suggestion.

A single record per CDR3 protein comes from TCRdb applying MiXCR to the RT-PCR reads. Altogether more than 450,000 distinct CDR3 sequences are present, over 9% being singletons, with the ten largest covering more than 9.5%. Separately, the same data were catalogued under a study of T cells expressing NK-cell markers. This second study notes: TCR beta libraries carry UMIs added by 5'RACE template switching. Cells sorted as CD3+CD56+NKG2C+, CD3+CD56+NKG2C- and CD3+CD56-NKG2C+ T cells supplied the TCR beta repertoires. Eight donors were sequenced, of whom seven were HCMV-seropositive, while the remaining one was HCMV-seronegative.

This chain uses TRBV11-2 with TRBJ2-5; D gene ambiguous. Sample: PBMCs from blood, taken on the day of vaccination. The sequence derives from a man aged 45-60 years who received an inactivated influenza vaccine. This CDR3 is CASSLVSPQETQYF. CDR3 nucleotide sequence: TGTGCCAGCAGCTTAGTTTCCCCTCAAGAGACCCAGTACTTC.